These 31 T cell receptor beta chains came from one sample sequenced in a study of blood T cells in healthy people across ages. Through a sample-barcoded 5' primer and a J-beta primer mix, a second PCR was run for roughly 7 to 12 cycles. TCRdb recomputed calls from the 5' RACE reads with MiXCR, one row per CDR3 protein. The sample yields 1.5 million to 2 million distinct CDR3 sequences, around 42% seen once. The specimen sequenced was blood. The receptors originated from a human donor in good health.

The CDR3 region has the DNA TGTGCCAGCAGTTTAGGGATCGTCGGACAGGCGCTCAATCAGCCCCAGCATTTT. Its translation is CASSLGIVGQALNQPQHF. The J gene is TRBJ1-5, the V gene TRBV27, with 7 nucleotides matching TRBD1. CDR3 length: 18 amino acids. Germline CDR1 reads MNHEY; CDR2 reads SMNVEV (reference sequence). V lost 2 bases and J lost 3; bases outside the gene matches: 13.

The chain has TRBV2 and TRBJ2-1; 11 positions agree with TRBD2. Germline V gene data show CDR1 as SNHLY and CDR2 as FYNNEI. J gave up 6 bases and V 5 bases, and 6 bases lay outside the gene matches. The CDR3 sequence is 15 residues long. This CDR3 reads CASSPLAGASNEQFF. CDR3 DNA: TGTGCCAGCAGTCCACTAGCGGGGGCGTCCAATGAGCAGTTCTTC.

This clonotype was found a few times. The chain carries TRBV5-1 and TRBJ2-3, with a tentative D call TRBD2 (6 bases). V was cut by 0 bases and J by 3 bases, with 17 bases left in between. This CDR3 comprises 17 residues. CDR1 and CDR2 from the germline V gene are SGHRS and YFSETQ. Written as DNA, the CDR3 is TGCGCCAGCAGCTTGGCCGGAGACACCCGGGGGACAGATACGCAGTATTTT. The encoded protein is CASSLAGDTRGTDTQYF.

In its sample, this clonotype was seen a few times. The CDR3 sequence: CSARGGTGQYF. For the CDR3, the DNA is TGCAGTGCTAGAGGGGGGACGGGACAGTACTTC. The V and J genes are TRBV20-1 and TRBJ2-7; tentatively, D is TRBD1 or TRBD2 (5 bases each). V was trimmed by 1 base and J by 10 bases, leaving 11 bases between them. The CDR3 runs 11 residues. From germline, CDR1 is DFQATT and CDR2 SNEGSKA (reference sequence).

This chain connects TRBV4-2 to TRBJ2-5; 7 positions match TRBD1. V lost 0 bases, J lost 5 bases, and 3 bases stayed unmatched. Germline V lookup: CDR1 LGHNA, CDR2 YNFKEQ. This CDR3 has 14 amino acids. The CDR3 coding sequence is TGTGCCAGCAGCCAAGAGACAGGGACGGAGACCCAGTACTTC. Translated: CASSQETGTETQYF.

The chain couples TRBV5-8 to TRBJ2-3, with 10 bases that match TRBD2. Losses at the gene ends were 1 base for V and 4 bases for J; bases not matched to a gene: 3. This CDR3 is built from 15 residues. Germline V lookup: CDR1 SGHTS, CDR2 YDEGEE. CDR3 nucleotide sequence: TGTGCCAGCAGCTTGAGCGGGGGGGATGCAGATACGCAGTATTTT. Its protein is CASSLSGGDADTQYF.

This clonotype was observed at least ten times. CDR3 in DNA: TGTGCCAGCAGCGTTTATGGTGGGGGCTACAATGAGCAGTTCTTC. Its translation is CASSVYGGGYNEQFF. The chain couples TRBV9 to TRBJ2-1; tentatively, D is TRBD1 or TRBD2 (5 bases each). The CDR3 length is 15 residues. Trimming cost V 2 bases and J 3 bases, with 12 bases left between them. Germline V gene data show CDR1 as SGDLS and CDR2 as YYNGEE.

The chain recombines TRBV4-2 with TRBJ2-7; the D gene is possibly TRBD2 (6 bases). With the DNA end fitting TRBJ2-5 better, the J assignment may be wrong. From germline, CDR1 is LGHNA and CDR2 YNFKEQ. The CDR3 consists of 15 residues. CDR3 residues: CASSQRLASEETQYF. Here the CDR3 DNA reads TGTGCCAGCAGCCAAAGGTTAGCTAGCGAAGAGACCCAGTACTTC.

The chain employs TRBV4-3 and TRBJ2-3, with 7 bases matching TRBD2. This CDR3 has 19 amino acids. With V trimmed by 0 bases and J by 4 bases, 16 bases remained unmatched. Germline CDR1 is LGHNA and CDR2 is YSLEER. The DNA for the CDR3 is TGCGCCAGCAGCCAAGATGTGTTCGCGCGACTAGCTGGCGCAGATACGCAGTATTTT. Its protein is CASSQDVFARLAGADTQYF.

The CDR3 is CASSLETHGYTF. CDR3 nucleotide sequence: TGTGCCAGCAGCTTGGAAACACATGGCTACACCTTC. The chain uses TRBV13 and TRBJ1-2; D gene unclear. CDR3 length: 12 residues. V was trimmed by 3 bases and J by 6 bases, leaving 8 bases between them. Germline V gene lookup returns CDR1 PRHDT and CDR2 FYEKMQ (reference sequence).

A remark on this clonotype: A junction boundary mismatches the germline segment, possibly from a read error. This sequence joins TRBV6-1 and TRBJ2-5; 10 nucleotides agree with TRBD2. Germline V CDR1 and CDR2: MNHNS, SASEGT. The CDR3 has 18 amino acids. The CDR3 nucleotides are TGTGCCAACAGTCGACGGCTAGCGGGGGACTCAATACAAGAGACCCAGTACTTC. Protein product: CANSRRLAGDSIQETQYF.

The chain combines TRBV5-1 with TRBJ1-1, with D possibly TRBD1 on 5 matching bases. CDR1 and CDR2 (germline): SGHRS, YFSETQ. The V end lost 4 bases, the J end lost 0 bases, and 16 bases lay between the germline ends. The CDR3 is 16 residues long. CDR3 sequence reads: CASSQEPRVLNTEAFF. The CDR3 coding sequence is TGCGCCAGCAGCCAAGAACCCAGGGTATTGAACACTGAAGCTTTCTTT.

This clonotype was found a few times. This chain links TRBV5-1 with TRBJ2-7, with D tentatively TRBD2 (6 bases). Trimming cost V 0 bases and J 6 bases, with 13 bases left between them. This CDR3 has 14 residues. The germline V gene has CDR1 SGHRS and CDR2 YFSETQ. CDR3 sequence reads: CASSLGAGKAEQYF. The CDR3 nucleotides are TGCGCCAGCAGCTTGGGTGCGGGGAAGGCCGAGCAGTACTTC.

There are a few counts of this clonotype. The chain combines TRBV7-3 with TRBJ1-5, with 7 bases lining up with TRBD1. The CDR3 length is 14 residues. CDR1 SGHTA and CDR2 FQGTGA come from the germline V gene. The V and J ends lost 5 bases and 5 bases, in that order; junction bases with no gene match: 6. CDR3 loop: CASSEGGFDQPQHF. Here the CDR3 DNA reads TGTGCCAGCAGCGAAGGGGGCTTCGATCAGCCCCAGCATTTT.

This clonotype came up many times. The chain combines TRBV7-9 with TRBJ2-3, with D uncertain. Per the germline V gene, CDR1 is SEHNR and CDR2 is FQNEAQ (reference sequence). V dropped 2 bases and J dropped 4 bases, with 4 bases sitting between them. CDR3 length equals 12 residues. Here the CDR3 DNA reads TGTGCCAGCAGCTTACGGTCAGATACGCAGTATTTT. Its translation: CASSLRSDTQYF.

The chain recombines TRBV4-1 with TRBJ1-4; 7 nucleotides line up with TRBD1. J lost 4 bases, V lost 2 bases, and 7 bases had no gene match. This CDR3 comprises 16 residues. CDR1 and CDR2 from the germline V gene are MGHRA and YSYEKL. CDR3 nucleotides: TGCGCCAGCAGCCAAACCCCCGGGACAGATAATGAAAAACTGTTTTTT. This gives the protein CASSQTPGTDNEKLFF.

Concerning this clonotype: Being one base from a much bigger clone, this may be a read error. The chain carries TRBV29-1 and TRBJ2-4; TRBD1 matches 7 bases. Germline loops: CDR1 SQVTM, CDR2 ANQGSEA. Unmatched junction bases numbered 4, after V lost 5 bases and J lost 0 bases. The CDR3 is 14 residues long. The CDR3 is CSVKTGPAKNIQYF. CDR3 DNA sequence: TGCAGCGTTAAGACAGGGCCAGCCAAAAACATTCAGTACTTC. The entire variable domain, with the rest obtained from reference TRBV29-1 and TRBJ2-4, is as follows: SAVISQKPSRDICQRGTSLTIQCQVDSQVTMMFWYRQQPGQSLTLIATANQGSEATYESGFVIDKFPISRPNLTFSTLTVSNMSPEDSSIYLCSVKTGPAKNIQYFGAGTRLSVL.

The chain links TRBV7-2 to TRBJ2-5, with a possible D match to TRBD1 (5 bases). Trimming pared 0 bases from V and 3 bases from J, leaving 11 bases between. Germline lookup yields CDR1 SGHTA and CDR2 FQGNSA. The CDR3 extends over 15 amino acids. CDR3 amino acids: CASSLAPGPKETQYF. The CDR3 nucleotides are TGTGCCAGCAGCTTAGCGCCAGGGCCCAAAGAGACCCAGTACTTC.

The chain joins TRBV5-1 to TRBJ1-1, with TRBD1 identical over 7 bases. Germline values: CDR1 SGHRS, CDR2 YFSETQ. This CDR3 is built from 15 residues. Losses at the gene ends were 4 bases for V and 6 bases for J; bases not matched to a gene: 12. Written as DNA, the CDR3 is TGCGCCAGCAGCCCAATTCTAACAGGGGATTCTGAAGCTTTCTTT. It translates to CASSPILTGDSEAFF.

The rearrangement joins TRBV18 to TRBJ2-7, with D perhaps TRBD2 (5 bases). Trimming shortened V by 6 bases and J by 1 base, and 13 bases separated the two germline ends. Germline loops: CDR1 KGHSH, CDR2 LQKENI. The CDR3 has 14 amino acids. The CDR3 protein is CASSAIGKSYEQYF. The CDR3 nucleotides read TGTGCCAGCTCGGCTATCGGGAAGTCCTACGAGCAGTACTTC.

This chain links TRBV10-3 with TRBJ1-6; maybe TRBD1 (5 bases). The CDR3 has 14 residues. The germline V and J ends were trimmed by 4 bases and 6 bases, with 10 bases remaining between them. Germline lookup yields CDR1 ENHRY and CDR2 SYGVKD. The CDR3 spells CAISGQGGNSPLHF. CDR3 nucleotide sequence: TGTGCCATCAGTGGCCAGGGAGGTAATTCACCCCTCCACTTT.

The chain employs TRBV5-6 and TRBJ2-1; D is possibly TRBD1 (5 bases). CDR1 SGHDT and CDR2 YYEEEE come from the germline V gene. The V and J ends lost 4 bases and 11 bases respectively, with 10 bases between them. The CDR3 loop spans 11 amino acids. As DNA, the CDR3 is TGTGCCAGCAGCCTCGACAGCCAGCAGTTCTTC. It translates to CASSLDSQQFF. Variable domain in full (rest from reference TRBV5-6 and TRBJ2-1): DAGVTQSPTHLIKTRGQQVTLRCSPKSGHDTVSWYQQALGQGPQFIFQYYEEEERQRGNFPDRFSGHQFPNYSSELNVNALLLGDSALYLCASSLDSQQFFGPGTRLTVL.

The chain has TRBV3-1 and TRBJ1-4; D remains ambiguous. Deletions cut 0 bases from V and 0 bases from J, with 8 bases between. This CDR3 spans 16 amino acids. The germline CDR1 and CDR2 sequences are LGHDT and YNNKEL (reference sequence). The CDR3 region has the DNA TGTGCCAGCAGCCAAGATTTCGATGCAACTAATGAAAAACTGTTTTTT. This gives the protein CASSQDFDATNEKLFF.

This clonotype came up a few times. V and J are TRBV7-2 and TRBJ2-5; D gene unclear. With 4 bases removed from V and 5 bases from J, the gap between germline ends came to 8 bases. The CDR3 is made up of 12 amino acids. Germline V gene lookup returns CDR1 SGHTA and CDR2 FQGNSA. CDR3 loop: CASSSAWETQYF. Written as DNA, the CDR3 is TGTGCCAGCAGCTCTGCCTGGGAGACCCAGTACTTC.

Ten or more counts support this clonotype. The chain links TRBV10-3 to TRBJ1-2, with a weak D call TRBD1 (6 bases). The CDR3 has 14 residues. CDR1 is ENHRY and CDR2 is SYGVKD in the germline V gene. Between the trimmed V and J ends, which lost 6 bases and 0 bases, there was a span of 11 bases. The CDR3 region has the DNA TGTGCCATCAGCCCCGGGGGGCCTAACTATGGCTACACCTTC. Residues: CAISPGGPNYGYTF.

The CDR3 DNA is TGTGCCAGTCTGACACCTTACTCTGGAAACACCATATATTTT. It specifies CASLTPYSGNTIYF. J is TRBJ1-3 and V is TRBV28; D is undetermined. CDR3 length: 14 amino acids. With 9 bases removed from V and 0 bases from J, the gap between germline ends came to 12 bases. CDR1 MDHEN and CDR2 SYDVKM come from the germline V gene.

The chain has TRBV20-1 and TRBJ2-7; D might be TRBD2 (6 bases). Trimming stripped 5 bases from V and 0 bases from J, with 14 bases between. From germline, CDR1 is DFQATT and CDR2 SNEGSKA (reference sequence). This CDR3 has 14 residues. CDR3 DNA: TGCAGTGCTGCTTCGGGACTGAGCTCCTACGAGCAGTACTTC. Amino acid sequence: CSAASGLSSYEQYF.

A word on this clonotype: The junction differs from germline at one of its ends, possibly a read error. The chain employs TRBV27 and TRBJ1-4; weak D call: TRBD1 (6 bases). Germline V gives CDR1 MNHEY, CDR2 SMNVEV (reference sequence). The CDR3 extends over 14 amino acids. This CDR3 is CVSRPQGTNEKLFF. The CDR3 bases are TGTGTCAGCAGGCCACAGGGAACTAATGAAAAACTGTTTTTT.

The chain is built from TRBV20-1 and TRBJ2-3, with 8 positions matching TRBD2. The J segment lost 4 bases and the V segment lost 5 bases, leaving 8 bases of the junction unmatched. Looked up from germline, CDR1 is DFQATT and CDR2 is SNEGSKA (reference sequence). CDR3 size: 14 residues. CDR3 loop: CSAARGAGADTQYF. CDR3 nucleotides: TGCAGTGCTGCGCGGGGGGCAGGCGCAGATACGCAGTATTTT.

This clonotype was detected only a few times. The V call is TRBV29-1, the J call TRBJ2-1, with D tentatively TRBD2 (7 bases). The germline V gene encodes CDR1 SQVTM and CDR2 ANQGSEA. The V end was cut by 5 bases, the J end by 4 bases, with 12 bases between. The CDR3 consists of 13 residues. In DNA, the CDR3 is TGCAGCGTTAGGGGGGGAGATTACAATGAGCAGTTCTTC. Protein product: CSVRGGDYNEQFF.

This clonotype has more than one count but fewer than ten. This sequence joins TRBV20-1 and TRBJ1-4; 10 bases align to TRBD1. Germline V gene lookup returns CDR1 DFQATT and CDR2 SNEGSKA (reference sequence). The CDR3 runs 15 residues. With V trimmed by 6 bases and J by 8 bases, 12 bases remained unmatched. In DNA, the CDR3 is TGCAGTGCCACCAAAGCCTCGGGACAGGGGGAAAAACTGTTTTTT. Residues: CSATKASGQGEKLFF.